The entry below describes one TCR beta chain. The data belong to a study of blood T cell repertoires in COVID-19. Clones were read by immunoSEQ multiplex PCR, and TCRdb kept only the in-frame ones, dropping some. Of over 100,000 clones in the sample, 86% are singletons; the top ten hold approximately 10%. Per germline, CDR1 MGHRA and CDR2 YSYEKL. CDR3 length: 17 residues. V was clipped by 1 base and J by 0 bases, with 12 bases between them. Sequencing was done on a sample of peripheral blood. This clonotype was sampled from an older woman with COVID-19, enrolled during active disease. The chain is built from TRBV4-1 and TRBJ1-4; weak D call: TRBD1 (6 bases). In DNA form, the CDR3 reads TGCGCCAGCAGCCAAGTTCAGGGGCCTGCAACTAATGAAAAACTGTTTTTT. This sequence encodes CASSQVQGPATNEKLFF.